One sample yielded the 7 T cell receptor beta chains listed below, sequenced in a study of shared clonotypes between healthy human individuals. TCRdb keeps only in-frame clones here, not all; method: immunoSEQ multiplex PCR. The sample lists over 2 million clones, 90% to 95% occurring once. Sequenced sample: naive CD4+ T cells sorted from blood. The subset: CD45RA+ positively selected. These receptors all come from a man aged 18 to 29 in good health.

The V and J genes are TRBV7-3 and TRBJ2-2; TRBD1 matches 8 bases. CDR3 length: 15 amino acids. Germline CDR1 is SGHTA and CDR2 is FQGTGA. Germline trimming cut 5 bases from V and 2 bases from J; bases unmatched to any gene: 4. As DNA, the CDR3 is TGTGCCAGCAGCGACGGACAGGGTAACACCGGGGAGCTGTTTTTT. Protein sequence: CASSDGQGNTGELFF.

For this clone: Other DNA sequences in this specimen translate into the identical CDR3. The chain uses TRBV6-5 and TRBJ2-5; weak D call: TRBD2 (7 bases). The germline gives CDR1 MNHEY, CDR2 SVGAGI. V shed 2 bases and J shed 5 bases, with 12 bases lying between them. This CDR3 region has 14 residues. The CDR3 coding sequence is TGTGCCAGCAGTTACGGGGGGGCTGGGGAGACCCAGTACTTC. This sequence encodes CASSYGGAGETQYF.

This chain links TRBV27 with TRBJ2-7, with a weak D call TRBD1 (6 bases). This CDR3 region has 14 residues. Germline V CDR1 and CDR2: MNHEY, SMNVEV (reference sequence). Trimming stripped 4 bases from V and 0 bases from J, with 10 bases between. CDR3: CASSSRQVSYEQYF. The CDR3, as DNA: TGTGCCAGCAGTTCTCGACAGGTCTCCTACGAGCAGTACTTC.

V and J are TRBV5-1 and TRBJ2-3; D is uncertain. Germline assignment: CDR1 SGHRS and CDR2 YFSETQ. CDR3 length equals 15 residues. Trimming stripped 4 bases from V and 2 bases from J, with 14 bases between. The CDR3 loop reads CASSPSDPNTDTQYF. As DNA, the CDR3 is TGCGCCAGCAGCCCGTCCGATCCCAACACAGATACGCAGTATTTT. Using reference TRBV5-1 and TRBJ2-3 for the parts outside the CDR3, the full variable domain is KAGVTQTPRYLIKTRGQQVTLSCSPISGHRSVSWYQQTPGQGLQFLFEYFSETQRNKGNFPGRFSGRQFSNSRSEMNVSTLELGDSALYLCASSPSDPNTDTQYFGPGTRLTVL.

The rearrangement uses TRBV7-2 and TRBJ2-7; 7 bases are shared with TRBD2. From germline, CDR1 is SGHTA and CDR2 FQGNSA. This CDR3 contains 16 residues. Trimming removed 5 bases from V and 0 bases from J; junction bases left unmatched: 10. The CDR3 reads CASSPTGLAASYEQYF. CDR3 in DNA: TGTGCCAGCAGCCCTACAGGCCTAGCGGCCTCCTACGAGCAGTACTTC.

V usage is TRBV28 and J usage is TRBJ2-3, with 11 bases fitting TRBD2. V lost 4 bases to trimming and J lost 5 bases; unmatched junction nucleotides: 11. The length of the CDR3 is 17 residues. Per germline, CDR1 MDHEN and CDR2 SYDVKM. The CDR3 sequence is CASSSPGLAGGRDTQYF. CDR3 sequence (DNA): TGTGCCAGCAGTTCCCCCGGGCTAGCGGGGGGAAGAGATACGCAGTATTTT.

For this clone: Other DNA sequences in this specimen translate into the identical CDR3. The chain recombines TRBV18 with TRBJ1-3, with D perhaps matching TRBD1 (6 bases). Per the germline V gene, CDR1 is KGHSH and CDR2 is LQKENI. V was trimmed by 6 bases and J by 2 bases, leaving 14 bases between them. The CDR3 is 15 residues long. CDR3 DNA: TGTGCCAGCTCTCCGCCTTCAGGGGCTGGAAACACCATATATTTT. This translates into CASSPPSGAGNTIYF.